A single sample is the source of the 2 T cell receptor beta chains below, sequenced in a study of T cells in Graves' hyperthyroidism and ophthalmopathy. RNA transcripts served as the template for amplifying TCR beta CDR3 regions. HTBI primers were employed in a first-round RT-PCR of the TCR CDR3. TCRdb itself ran the multiplex PCR reads through MiXCR, one entry per CDR3 protein. The table shows approximately 610,000 distinct CDR3 sequences, with over 15% occurring only once. The sequencing sample was made of blood. The receptor set was obtained from a woman aged 18-35 years with Graves' hyperthyroidism.

This clonotype appeared many times. The chain recombines TRBV27 with TRBJ2-5, with TRBD1 matching over 7 bases. CDR1 and CDR2 from the germline V gene are MNHEY and SMNVEV (reference sequence). Germline trimming cut 5 bases from V and 6 bases from J; bases unmatched to any gene: 9. The CDR3 has 14 residues. This chain's CDR3 is CASSVTTGLKTQYF. Here the CDR3 DNA reads TGTGCCAGCAGTGTCACGACAGGGTTAAAGACCCAGTACTTC.

Ten or more counts support this clonotype. V is TRBV6-2 or TRBV6-3 and J is TRBJ2-7; 7 bases fit TRBD2. Trimming removed 8 bases from V and 0 bases from J; junction bases left unmatched: 7. CDR3 length equals 14 residues. Germline V CDR1 and CDR2: MNHEY, SVGEGT. CDR3 in amino acids: CASGMSGTSYEQYF. The CDR3, as DNA: TGTGCCAGCGGTATGAGCGGGACCTCCTACGAGCAGTACTTC.